The 19 T cell receptor beta chains given below trace back to one sample, sequenced in a study of T-cell reconstitution after alpha-beta-depleted transplantation in children. A TCRbeta library incorporating unique molecular identifiers was prepared. TCRdb processed the PCR reads anew with MiXCR; each CDR3 protein has one entry. This sample has about 870,000 distinct CDR3 sequences, with 16% found just once. Sequences were derived from PBMCs, mostly from graft donor cells, sampled 360 days after TCRalphabeta/CD19-depleted stem cell transplant. The receptor set was obtained from a male patient aged 10-17 years who had a stem cell transplant for acute lymphoblastic leukemia, so the T cells may come from the graft donor.

There are a few counts of this clonotype. This chain uses TRBV4-1 with TRBJ2-5; the match to TRBD2 covers 8 bases. This CDR3 is 16 amino acids long. CDR1 and CDR2 from the germline V gene are MGHRA and YSYEKL. With 4 bases clipped from V and 4 bases from J, the junction kept 11 bases outside the gene matches. As DNA, the CDR3 is TGCGCCAGCAGCCGCGGCGCCGGGAGGGCCGTAGAGACCCAGTACTTC. Its translation is CASSRGAGRAVETQYF.

J is TRBJ2-4 and V is TRBV10-3, with D perhaps matching TRBD2 (5 bases). The CDR3 length is 14 residues. Trimming removed 2 bases from V and 1 base from J, with 6 bases in between. Germline V CDR1 and CDR2: ENHRY, SYGVKD. The CDR3, as DNA: TGTGCCATCAGTGAGGGGGAGGCCAAAAACATTCAGTACTTC. This gives the protein CAISEGEAKNIQYF.

The chain uses TRBV6-5 and TRBJ2-5; possible D gene TRBD1, 5 bases. This CDR3 comprises 15 residues. Germline V gene sequence: CDR1 MNHEY, CDR2 SVGAGI. V lost 2 bases and J lost 1, with 11 bases in between. CDR3 region: CASSYEWGLQETQYF. The CDR3 nucleotides read TGTGCCAGCAGTTACGAGTGGGGCCTCCAAGAGACCCAGTACTTC.

This clonotype appeared a few times. The genes are TRBV4-1 and TRBJ2-1; 12 nucleotides agree with TRBD2. The trim removed 4 bases at V and 10 bases at J, leaving 8 bases unmatched. Germline-derived CDR1 and CDR2 are MGHRA and YSYEKL. This CDR3 has 15 residues. In nucleotides, the CDR3 is TGCGCCAGCAGCCCCACTAGCGGGGGGCTTAGCGAGCAGTTCTTC. This gives the protein CASSPTSGGLSEQFF.

This clonotype was counted only a few times. V and J are TRBV20-1 and TRBJ2-1, with D hard to call. Per germline, CDR1 DFQATT and CDR2 SNEGSKA (reference sequence). CDR3 length: 15 residues. Trimming left V 0 bases short and J 0 bases short, with 9 bases between. CDR3 residues: CSARDPAHSYNEQFF. CDR3 sequence (DNA): TGCAGTGCTAGAGATCCGGCTCACTCCTACAATGAGCAGTTCTTC.

This clonotype has ten or more counts. The chain uses TRBV4-1 and TRBJ2-7, with 7 bases fitting TRBD1. The J segment lost 2 bases and the V segment lost 7 bases, leaving 8 bases of the junction unmatched. The CDR3 extends over 14 amino acids. Looked up from germline, CDR1 is MGHRA and CDR2 is YSYEKL. DNA of the CDR3: TGCGCCAGCAATGGTCCGGGGACAGCCTACGAGCAGTACTTC. Protein sequence: CASNGPGTAYEQYF.

This clonotype was detected only a few times. The V gene is TRBV6-1, the J gene TRBJ1-5, with 7 bases aligning to TRBD1. V shed 5 bases, J shed 7 bases, and the junction held 11 bases outside the gene matches. The CDR3 spans 15 residues. Germline CDR1 reads MNHNS; CDR2 reads SASEGT. The CDR3 sequence is CASSKTGNGGQPQHF. CDR3 DNA sequence: TGTGCCAGCAGTAAGACAGGGAACGGCGGCCAGCCCCAGCATTTT.

Only a few counts were recorded for this clonotype. This chain uses TRBV5-6 with TRBJ2-3; D ambiguous. The CDR3 spans 14 residues. V was clipped by 4 bases and J by 7 bases, with 16 bases between them. Germline loops: CDR1 SGHDT, CDR2 YYEEEE. The CDR3 sequence: CASSPYGLENTQYF. CDR3 bases: TGTGCCAGCAGCCCATACGGGCTAGAAAATACGCAGTATTTT.

The genes are TRBV12-3 or TRBV12-4 and TRBJ1-1, with 7 positions matching TRBD1. The CDR3 contains 14 residues. V gave up 6 bases and J gave up 8 bases; unmatched junction bases: 12. The CDR3 is CASRTDRRSGEAFF. Written as DNA, the CDR3 is TGTGCCAGCAGGACGGACAGGAGATCTGGGGAAGCTTTCTTT.

This clonotype turned up a few times. This sequence joins TRBV2 and TRBJ2-2; D is possibly TRBD1 or TRBD2 (5 bases each). V lost 10 bases and J 2 bases, leaving 17 bases between the germline ends. Germline V CDR1 and CDR2: SNHLY, FYNNEI. The CDR3 sequence is 15 residues long. The CDR3 reads CAITLRDLNTGELFF. The CDR3 coding sequence is TGTGCCATCACGCTCAGGGACCTCAACACCGGGGAGCTGTTTTTT.

This clonotype was found a few times. The gene calls are TRBV5-1 and TRBJ2-1; 7 bases match TRBD2. The V segment lost 0 bases and the J segment 8 bases; nucleotides outside the gene matches: 5. CDR1 and CDR2 (germline): SGHRS, YFSETQ. The CDR3 has 14 residues. Here the CDR3 reads CASSLARTSHEQFF. The CDR3 bases are TGCGCCAGCAGCTTGGCAAGGACTAGTCATGAGCAGTTCTTC.

This clonotype occurred many times. The chain recombines TRBV29-1 with TRBJ2-1, with a weak D call TRBD1 (6 bases). The CDR3 has 16 residues. Germline CDR1 and CDR2: SQVTM and ANQGSEA. V was clipped by 4 bases and J by 2 bases, with 18 bases between them. The CDR3 coding sequence is TGCAGCGTTGGGGGGACCGGCAGGGGCACCTACAATGAGCAGTTCTTC. Translation: CSVGGTGRGTYNEQFF.

This clonotype has only a few counts. The chain employs TRBV27 and TRBJ2-7; 8 nucleotides agree with TRBD1. CDR1 MNHEY and CDR2 SMNVEV come from the germline V gene (reference sequence). The J segment lost 0 bases and the V segment lost 6 bases, leaving 10 bases of the junction unmatched. This CDR3 is built from 16 residues. CDR3 coding DNA: TGTGCCAGCAGGCGCAACGACAGGGGTAGCTCCTACGAGCAGTACTTC. Translation gives CASRRNDRGSSYEQYF.

This clonotype came up a few times. This rearrangement joins TRBV12-3 or TRBV12-4 to TRBJ2-1; the match to TRBD2 covers 7 bases. J lost 6 bases, V lost 4 bases, and 9 bases had no gene match. The CDR3 covers 15 residues. CDR3 nucleotides: TGTGCCAGCAGTTCTGGGCGACTAGCAGTCAATGAGCAGTTCTTC. As protein: CASSSGRLAVNEQFF.

The chain joins TRBV4-1 to TRBJ1-3, with TRBD1 identical over 8 bases. This CDR3 is 15 amino acids long. Germline CDR1 reads MGHRA; CDR2 reads YSYEKL. Germline trimming cut 2 bases from V and 0 bases from J; bases unmatched to any gene: 0. The CDR3 reads CASSQTGGSGNTIYF. In DNA, the CDR3 is TGCGCCAGCAGCCAAACAGGGGGCTCTGGAAACACCATATATTTT.

This clonotype has only a few counts. The genes are TRBV10-3 and TRBJ2-7, with TRBD1 matching 10 bases. This CDR3 is built from 15 residues. Germline CDR1 is ENHRY and CDR2 is SYGVKD. With 5 bases clipped from V and 0 bases from J, the junction kept 4 bases outside the gene matches. The CDR3 DNA sequence: TGTGCCATCAGTTGGACAGGGGGGAGCTCCTACGAGCAGTACTTC. This translates into CAISWTGGSSYEQYF.

In its sample, this clonotype was seen a few times. V usage is TRBV12-3 or TRBV12-4 and J usage is TRBJ1-5; D is unclear. This CDR3 has 15 amino acids. V lost 3 bases and J lost 0, with 9 bases in between. The CDR3 loop reads CASSFPGYSNQPQHF. CDR3 DNA sequence: TGTGCCAGCAGTTTCCCCGGTTATAGCAATCAGCCCCAGCATTTT.

The chain joins TRBV15 to TRBJ2-3, with D uncertain. V was trimmed by 3 bases and J by 2 bases, leaving 12 bases between them. The germline V gene has CDR1 LNHNV and CDR2 YYDKDF (reference sequence). The CDR3 is 15 residues long. CDR3 protein: CATSREGRATDTQYF. As DNA, the CDR3 is TGTGCCACCAGCAGGGAAGGGCGCGCCACAGATACGCAGTATTTT.

This clonotype was found many times. The chain employs TRBV5-1 and TRBJ2-7; tentatively, D is TRBD1 (5 bases). Looked up from germline, CDR1 is SGHRS and CDR2 is YFSETQ. V lost 0 bases to trimming and J lost 2 bases, with 15 bases between them. The CDR3 extends over 16 amino acids. The CDR3 DNA reads TGCGCCAGCAGCTTGGAAAGGGGAAAGACGACCTACGAGCAGTACTTC. It specifies CASSLERGKTTYEQYF.